This T cell receptor beta chain was profiled in a study of vaccination effects on CD4 cells after COVID-19. A remark on this clone: Its antigen is still unknown.

Clones were read by immunoSEQ multiplex PCR, and TCRdb kept only the in-frame ones, dropping some. The table has some 68,000 clones, roughly 72% seen once; the top ten hold about 4%. Study-wide results and limits: Vaccine- and infection-induced clones showed marked clonal contraction late following vaccination. Healthy vaccinees had only 1 of 255 vaccine-induced clones cross-react with common cold coronaviruses.

The CDR3 sequence is 15 residues long. Germline assignment: CDR1 SQVTM and CDR2 ANQGSEA. J was trimmed by 6 bases and V by 7 bases; bases with no gene match: 12. ViraFEST expansion of antigen-specific CD4+ T cells with viral peptide pools preceded sequencing. A 10-day culture period preceded the isolation of CD4+ T cells. Nucleocapsid antibody tests were negative, and the vaccine recipients had no prior SARS-CoV-2 infection. Half of the medium was exchanged for IL-2 medium on both days 3 and 7. The genes are TRBV29-1 and TRBJ2-1; 10 nucleotides align to TRBD2. Sequenced material: CD4+ T cells from PBMCs cultured with HCoV-OC43 spike peptides, taken before COVID-19 vaccination. Subset indicated: HCoV-OC43 spike overlapping peptide pool stimulation. The TCR was taken from a human donor who received a COVID-19 vaccine. The CDR3 is CSDRPSGGAGNEQFF. As DNA, the CDR3 is TGCAGCGACCGCCCCAGCGGGGGGGCCGGCAATGAGCAGTTCTTC.